This T cell receptor beta chain was recovered during a study of control samples from healthy donors and cancer patients. Trimming cost V 0 bases and J 5 bases, with 9 bases left between them. In germline, CDR1 is MNHEY, CDR2 SVGEGT. This CDR3 has 14 residues. Sequencing used immunoSEQ multiplex PCR; TCRdb keeps in-frame clones, though not all of them. This table holds about 75,000 clones, over 65% found once. The chain couples TRBV6-2 or TRBV6-3 to TRBJ2-3; D is possibly TRBD2 (6 bases). The sequence came from a man aged 50 or older in good health. Sequencing input: blood. The CDR3 DNA reads as TGTGCCAGCAGTTACTCGAGACTAGGAGATACGCAGTATTTT. Translating gives CASSYSRLGDTQYF.